The source of this TCR beta chain is a study of T cells in Graves' hyperthyroidism and ophthalmopathy. Amplified regions were TCR beta CDR3 sequences from RNA transcripts. HTBI primers were used for first-round RT-PCR of the TCR CDR3. One entry per CDR3 protein, called by TCRdb with MiXCR from the multiplex PCR reads. The sample lists roughly 660,000 distinct CDR3 sequences; around a sixth were seen once. Patients aged 18 to 65 had newly diagnosed hyperthyroidism of under 2 months' duration. Uncontrolled infection, other autoimmune disease, pregnancy or lactation barred patients from enrollment. Sequences were obtained from blood. The clonotype was recovered from a man aged 50-60 years with Graves' hyperthyroidism.

DNA for the CDR3: TGTGCCAGCAGTATGGGACTAGCGCCAACCGCTCTCGAGCAGTACTTC. Residues: CASSMGLAPTALEQYF. V usage is TRBV12-3 or TRBV12-4 and J usage is TRBJ2-7; 10 bases are a match to TRBD2. Losses at the gene ends were 5 bases for V and 6 bases for J; bases not matched to a gene: 13. The CDR3 extends over 16 amino acids.